The 19 T cell receptor beta chains below all came from one sample that was sequenced in a study of cytomegalovirus exposure and HLA in healthy donors. Assay used: immunoSEQ multiplex PCR; TCRdb lists only in-frame clones, some missing. Of 200,000 to 250,000 clones in the sample, around 80% are singletons; the top ten hold more than 12%. Material for sequencing was PBMCs. Source of these receptors: a woman in her twenties or thirties in good health and CMV-seropositive.

The rearrangement uses TRBV28 and TRBJ2-1, with D possibly TRBD2 on 5 matching bases. The ends were cut back, 6 bases at V and 0 bases at J, with 12 bases in the middle. In germline, CDR1 is MDHEN, CDR2 SYDVKM. This CDR3 is 15 amino acids long. CDR3 protein: CASRARVSSYNEQFF. CDR3 bases: TGTGCCAGCAGGGCGAGGGTGAGCTCCTACAATGAGCAGTTCTTC.

The V and J genes are TRBV9 and TRBJ2-4; D is unresolved. Trimming removed 4 bases from V and 7 bases from J, with 18 bases in between. The CDR3 loop spans 15 amino acids. CDR1 is SGDLS, CDR2 YYNGEE, per germline. CDR3 sequence (DNA): TGTGCCAGCAGCCCAGGCCTCGAAGGAACCAACATTCAGTACTTC. The encoded protein is CASSPGLEGTNIQYF.

The chain has TRBV28 and TRBJ2-1; 10 bases are shared with TRBD1. The CDR3 length is 15 residues. Germline V gene data show CDR1 as MDHEN and CDR2 as SYDVKM. The junction had 7 bases not matched to a gene; V was cut back by 9 bases and J by 2 bases. The CDR3 sequence: CASLPGTGAYNEQFF. CDR3 in DNA: TGTGCCAGTTTGCCCGGGACAGGGGCCTACAATGAGCAGTTCTTC. Full variable domain (rest looked up from reference TRBV28 and TRBJ2-1): DVKVTQSSRYLVKRTGEKVFLECVQDMDHENMFWYRQDPGLGLRLIYFSYDVKMKEKGDIPEGYSVSREKKERFSLILESASTNQTSMYLCASLPGTGAYNEQFFGPGTRLTVL.

This chain joins TRBV30 and TRBJ2-7; 9 bases align to TRBD1. Germline V CDR1 and CDR2: GTSNPN, SVGIG (reference sequence). V dropped 0 bases and J dropped 2; count of bases not matched to a gene: 11. CDR3 length equals 17 residues. CDR3 DNA: TGTGCCTGGAGTGTACGACCGGGACAGGGATCGACCTACGAGCAGTACTTC. This sequence encodes CAWSVRPGQGSTYEQYF. Complete variable domain (other parts from reference TRBV30 and TRBJ2-7): SQTIHQWPATLVQPVGSPLSLECTVEGTSNPNLYWYRQAAGRGLQLLFYSVGIGQISSEVPQNLSASRPQDRQFILSSKKLLLSDSGFYLCAWSVRPGQGSTYEQYFGPGTRLTVT.

V is TRBV6-1 and J is TRBJ2-2, with D possibly TRBD1 on 5 matching bases. Germline V lookup: CDR1 MNHNS, CDR2 SASEGT. This CDR3 has 14 amino acids. V was cut by 8 bases and J by 4 bases, with 14 bases left in between. As DNA, the CDR3 is TGTGCCAGCCTCAGGGATAGAGTCACCGGGGAGCTGTTTTTT. This gives the protein CASLRDRVTGELFF.

Concerning this clone: The junction departs from the called germline gene at one end, perhaps through a read error. The chain employs TRBV2 and TRBJ1-1; D ambiguous. The CDR3 totals 13 residues. Germline values: CDR1 SNHLY, CDR2 FYNNEI. CDR3 region: CASPIGLGPSAGF. CDR3 in DNA: TGTGCCAGCCCGATTGGGTTAGGGCCGTCCGCCGGATTT.

This clone came up once. The V gene is TRBV6-1, the J gene TRBJ1-1, with TRBD1 matching over 7 bases. There are 15 residues in the CDR3. Unmatched junction bases numbered 13, after V lost 6 bases and J lost 6 bases. Germline CDR1 and CDR2: MNHNS and SASEGT. The CDR3 loop is CASRVGTAQGAEAFF. DNA for the CDR3: TGTGCCAGCAGGGTGGGGACAGCTCAGGGGGCTGAAGCTTTCTTT.

J is TRBJ1-5 and V is TRBV30; no definite D call. Trimming removed 0 bases at V and 4 bases at J, with 7 bases between. The CDR3 spans 13 residues. Germline CDR1 reads GTSNPN; CDR2 reads SVGIG (reference sequence). Here the CDR3 DNA reads TGTGCCTGGAGTGTACCCGGGAATCAGCCCCAGCATTTT. Protein: CAWSVPGNQPQHF. The entire variable domain, with the rest obtained from reference TRBV30 and TRBJ1-5, is as follows: SQTIHQWPATLVQPVGSPLSLECTVEGTSNPNLYWYRQAAGRGLQLLFYSVGIGQISSEVPQNLSASRPQDRQFILSSKKLLLSDSGFYLCAWSVPGNQPQHFGDGTRLSIL.

The V and J genes are TRBV7-9 and TRBJ2-5, with 13 bases aligning to TRBD2. V was clipped by 5 bases and J by 1 base; unmatched bases: 7. This CDR3 is built from 17 residues. The V gene's germline CDR1 is SEHNR and CDR2 FQNEAQ (reference sequence). Here the CDR3 DNA reads TGTGCCAGCAGCCCCTCCGGGACTAGCGGGATCCAAGAGACCCAGTACTTC. Translated, it gives CASSPSGTSGIQETQYF.

The chain recombines TRBV27 with TRBJ1-5; no reliable D call. V was trimmed by 3 bases and J by 3 bases, leaving 9 bases between them. CDR1 and CDR2 from the germline V gene are MNHEY and SMNVEV (reference sequence). The CDR3 spans 14 residues. Here the CDR3 DNA reads TGTGCCAGCAGTTTTCATGGAGTCAATCAGCCCCAGCATTTT. This gives the protein CASSFHGVNQPQHF.

The chain joins TRBV5-4 to TRBJ2-7, with 16 bases identical to TRBD2. The CDR3 spans 15 residues. After removal of 3 bases from V and 6 bases from J, the junction contained 3 bases not matched to a gene. CDR1 is SGHNT, CDR2 YYREEE, per germline (reference sequence). Here the CDR3 DNA reads TGTGCCAGCAGCTCGGGACTAGCGGGAGGGCTCGAGCAGTACTTC. Its translation is CASSSGLAGGLEQYF.

This clone was seen just once. The chain employs TRBV30 and TRBJ2-5; perhaps TRBD2 as D (6 bases). Trimming cost V 7 bases and J 4 bases, with 10 bases left between them. The CDR3 length is 11 residues. The germline gives CDR1 GTSNPN, CDR2 SVGIG (reference sequence). The CDR3, as DNA: TGTGCCTCCCTAGCGAGAGAGACCCAGTACTTC. This codes for CASLARETQYF.

The chain employs TRBV29-1 and TRBJ1-1; D unclear. The germline V gene encodes CDR1 SQVTM and CDR2 ANQGSEA. The CDR3 loop spans 14 amino acids. V was shortened by 5 bases and J by 7 bases, with 20 bases between the two germline ends. The CDR3 spells CSVKGVGVGDEAFF. CDR3 DNA: TGCAGCGTTAAAGGAGTTGGGGTTGGGGATGAAGCTTTCTTT.

The chain carries TRBV15 and TRBJ1-2; 8 positions match TRBD1. Germline V lookup: CDR1 LNHNV, CDR2 YYDKDF (reference sequence). CDR3 length: 15 residues. V trimming: 0 bases; J trimming: 4 bases; junction bases outside the gene matches: 4. The CDR3 DNA reads as TGTGCCACCAGCAGAGATCCAGGGGGCAGCTATGGCTACACCTTC. It translates to CATSRDPGGSYGYTF.

In its sample, this clone was seen once. The V gene is TRBV4-1, the J gene TRBJ2-2; the D call may be TRBD1 or TRBD2 (5 bases each). The CDR3 consists of 16 residues. Germline CDR1 and CDR2: MGHRA and YSYEKL. Trimming pared 0 bases from V and 5 bases from J, leaving 13 bases between. This chain's CDR3 is CASSQDFQGPTGELFF. The CDR3 DNA sequence: TGCGCCAGCAGCCAAGATTTCCAGGGACCTACCGGGGAGCTGTTTTTT.

V gene TRBV18 combines with J gene TRBJ2-7, with a possible D match to TRBD1 (6 bases). Germline CDR1 is KGHSH and CDR2 is LQKENI. The CDR3 runs 15 residues. Trimming cost V 5 bases and J 2 bases, with 16 bases left between them. CDR3 coding DNA: TGTGCCAGCTCATCACGATCCGGGACAACCTACGAGCAGTACTTC. It encodes CASSSRSGTTYEQYF.

The chain is built from TRBV2 and TRBJ2-2, with D possibly being TRBD1 (5 bases). CDR1 SNHLY and CDR2 FYNNEI come from the germline V gene. The CDR3 sequence is 12 residues long. Trimming removed 9 bases at V and 1 base at J, with 6 bases between. The CDR3 here is CASTGNTGELFF. The CDR3 DNA follows: TGTGCCAGTACAGGGAACACCGGGGAGCTGTTTTTT. The full variable domain, with the rest looked up from reference TRBV2 and TRBJ2-2, is EPEVTQTPSHQVTQMGQEVILRCVPISNHLYFYWYRQILGQKVEFLVSFYNNEISEKSEIFDDQFSVERPDGSNFTLKIRSTKLEDSAMYFCASTGNTGELFFGEGSRLTVL.

The J gene is TRBJ1-5, the V gene TRBV7-2; D might be TRBD1 (5 bases). This CDR3 has 15 amino acids. Germline values: CDR1 SGHTA, CDR2 FQGNSA. V lost 5 bases, J lost 5 bases, and 16 bases lay in between. The CDR3 DNA reads as TGTGCCAGCAGCGGGAACGGGGGGGATCATCAGCCCCAGCATTTT. It translates to CASSGNGGDHQPQHF.

The chain uses TRBV4-1 and TRBJ1-4; D unclear. CDR3 length: 15 amino acids. Germline V gives CDR1 MGHRA, CDR2 YSYEKL. Trimming shortened V by 2 bases and J by 12 bases, and 19 bases separated the two germline ends. CDR3 nucleotides: TGCGCCAGCAGCCAATCCCTGACTAAGGTGGGTCAACTGTTTTTT. Its translation is CASSQSLTKVGQLFF.